This TCR beta chain was recorded in a study of T cell repertoires in cytomegalovirus infection. Each CDR3 protein gets one entry after TCRdb re-called the reads with MiXCR. The sample includes 400,000 to 550,000 distinct CDR3 sequences, roughly 10% of them seen just once. V gave up 8 bases and J gave up 7 bases, with 18 bases separating them. Germline V CDR1 and CDR2: SEHNR, FQNEAQ (reference sequence). The CDR3 runs 14 residues. This clonotype was seen ten or more times. Sequenced input: PBMCs. The chain couples TRBV7-9 to TRBJ2-1; D remains ambiguous. The source is a human donor in good health (CMV status not recorded). Some clones in this sample may be carry-over from other donors' samples. The CDR3 DNA reads as TGTGCCAGCGGTCTGAGGTATTTTGGTAATGAGCAGTTCTTC. Translating it yields CASGLRYFGNEQFF.